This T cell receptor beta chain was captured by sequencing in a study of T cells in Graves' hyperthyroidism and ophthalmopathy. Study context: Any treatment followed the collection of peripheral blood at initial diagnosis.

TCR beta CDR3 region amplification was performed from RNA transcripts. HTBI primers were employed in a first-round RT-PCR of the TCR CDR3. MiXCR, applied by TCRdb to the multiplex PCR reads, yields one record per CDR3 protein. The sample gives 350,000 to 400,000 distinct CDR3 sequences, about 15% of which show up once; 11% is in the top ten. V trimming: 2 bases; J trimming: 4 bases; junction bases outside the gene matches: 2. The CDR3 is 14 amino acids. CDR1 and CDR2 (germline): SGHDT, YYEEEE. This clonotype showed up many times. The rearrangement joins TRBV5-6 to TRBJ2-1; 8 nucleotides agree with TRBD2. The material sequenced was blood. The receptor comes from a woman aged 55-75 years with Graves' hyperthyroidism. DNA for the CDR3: TGTGCCAGCAGCTTTGGACTAGCTTACAATGAGCAGTTCTTC. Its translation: CASSFGLAYNEQFF.